The text below deals with one TCR beta chain. This CDR3 is also generated by other DNA sequences in the sample. This record belongs to a study of blood T cell repertoires in COVID-19. Study-level background: COVID-19 samples from acute and convalescent phases originated in the United States, Italy and Spain.

The CDR3 runs 12 residues. V was cut by 3 bases and J by 5 bases, with 7 bases left in between. Per germline, CDR1 LGHDT and CDR2 YNNKEL (reference sequence). Assay used: immunoSEQ multiplex PCR; TCRdb lists only in-frame clones, some missing. In the table there are roughly 250,000 clones, around 81% of which are singletons. The source is an older woman with active or convalescent COVID-19. V is TRBV3-1 (or the pseudogene TRBV3-2) and J is TRBJ1-1; tentatively, D is TRBD1 (5 bases). Source material: peripheral blood. The CDR3 sequence is CASSQGGTEAFF. CDR3 in DNA: TGTGCCAGCAGCCAGGGGGGGACTGAAGCTTTCTTT.